This T cell receptor beta chain appears in the sequencing data of a study of OX40 agonist ivuxolimab in advanced cancers. Exclusion of a patient followed from autoimmune disease history or systemic immunosuppression. The data were produced by immunoSEQ multiplex PCR, yet TCRdb's version contains in-frame clones alone and is incomplete. The data show 120,000 or so clones, roughly nine tenths seen once. The material sequenced was CD4+ or CD8+ T cells sorted from blood, taken in a trial of the OX40 agonist ivuxolimab. This TCR came from an adult with an advanced solid tumor such as melanoma, head and neck, liver or kidney cancer.

The CDR3 nucleotides are TGCGCCAGCAGCCAAGAACGGGCAGCCGCCCTGAGGGGCTACACCTTC. This encodes CASSQERAAALRGYTF. V is TRBV4-3 and J is TRBJ1-2, with D unresolved. Trimming took off 0 bases at V and 8 bases at J, with 19 bases between the two ends. CDR1 is LGHNA, CDR2 YSLEER, per germline. The CDR3 length is 16 residues.